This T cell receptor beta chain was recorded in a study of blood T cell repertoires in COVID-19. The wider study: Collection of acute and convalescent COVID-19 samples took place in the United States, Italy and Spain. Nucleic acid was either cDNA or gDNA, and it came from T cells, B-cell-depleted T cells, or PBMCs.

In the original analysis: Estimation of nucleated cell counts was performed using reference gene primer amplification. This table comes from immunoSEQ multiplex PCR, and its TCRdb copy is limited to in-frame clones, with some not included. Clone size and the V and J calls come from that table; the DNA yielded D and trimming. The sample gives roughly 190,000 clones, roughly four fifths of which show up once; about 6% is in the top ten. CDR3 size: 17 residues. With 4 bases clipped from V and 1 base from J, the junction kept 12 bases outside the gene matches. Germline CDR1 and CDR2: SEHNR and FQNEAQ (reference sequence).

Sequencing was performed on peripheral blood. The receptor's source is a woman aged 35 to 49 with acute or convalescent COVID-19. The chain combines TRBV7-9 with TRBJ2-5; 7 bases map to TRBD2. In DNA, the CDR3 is TGTGCCAGCAGCTCCCGAGGACTAGTCGTATCCCAAGAGACCCAGTACTTC. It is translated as CASSSRGLVVSQETQYF.